The sequence of this TCR beta chain was determined in a study of metastatic and nonmetastatic thyroid tumors. Points from the study as a whole: It was reported that TCR beta diversity was significantly higher in malignant thyroid tumors than benign nodules, in blood and tumor.

In regard to this clone: Its antigen remains unidentified. This sequence may be a read error, since a much larger clone differs from it by one base. Other DNA sequences in the sample encode the same CDR3.

No patient had received any treatment before thyroid surgery. Per the original methods: Construction of a distant-metastasis classifier for papillary thyroid cancer relied on CDR3 differences across clinicopathological groups. TCRdb re-analyzed the PCR reads using MiXCR. The V and J calls were not made by the authors but by TCRdb's processing. The table shows 25,000 or so clones, with roughly 17% occurring only once. The CDR3 runs 12 residues. The germline CDR1 and CDR2 sequences are KGHSY and FQNENV. V usage is TRBV16 and J usage is TRBJ1-5; D is unresolved. This receptor was taken from a female donor with papillary thyroid cancer or a benign thyroid nodule (not recorded which). Some clones in this sample may be carry-over from other donors' samples. The sample taken for sequencing was blood. CDR3 coding DNA: TGTGCCAGCAGCCGAGGCAATCAGCCCCAACATTTT. Amino acid sequence: CASSRGNQPQHF.